This record looks at one T cell receptor (beta chain) sequence and its context. This specimen comes from a study of blood T cell repertoires in COVID-19. Study context: From the United States, Italy and Spain came samples of acute and convalescent COVID-19.

As handled by the study authors: Amplified reference gene primers provided the basis for estimating nucleated cell counts. Sequencing was performed with immunoSEQ multiplex PCR; in TCRdb, only in-frame clones are kept and a portion is missing. V and J calls and clone size come straight from that table; D and trimming were deduced from the DNA. Of 110,000 or so clones listed, over 75% were seen once; the top ten hold 3.9%. V was shortened by 2 bases and J by 7 bases, with 9 bases between the two germline ends. Germline CDR1 reads MDHEN; CDR2 reads SYDVKM. The CDR3 length is 13 residues. The sample consisted of peripheral blood. The chain joins TRBV28 to TRBJ1-5; no definite D call. This receptor was obtained from a man between 60 and 75 years old with acute or convalescent COVID-19. The CDR3 reads CASSLNVGQPQHF. For the CDR3, the DNA is TGTGCCAGCAGTTTAAACGTCGGGCAGCCCCAGCATTTT.